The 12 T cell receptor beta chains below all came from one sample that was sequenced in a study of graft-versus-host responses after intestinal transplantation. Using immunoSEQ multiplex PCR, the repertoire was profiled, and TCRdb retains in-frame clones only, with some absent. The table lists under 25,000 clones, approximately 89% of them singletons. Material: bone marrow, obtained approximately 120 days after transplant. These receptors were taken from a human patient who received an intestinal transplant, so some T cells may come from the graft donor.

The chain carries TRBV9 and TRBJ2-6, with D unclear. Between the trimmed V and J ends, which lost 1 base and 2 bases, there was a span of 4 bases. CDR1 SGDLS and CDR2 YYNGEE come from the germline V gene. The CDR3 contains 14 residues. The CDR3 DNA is TGTGCCAGCAGCGTAATGGCTGGGGCCAACGTCCTGACTTTC. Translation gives CASSVMAGANVLTF.

The CDR3 sequence is CASHTLAGTSSYNEQFF. The CDR3 nucleotides read TGTGCCAGCCACACACTAGCGGGGACCAGCTCCTACAATGAGCAGTTCTTC. The rearrangement uses TRBV18 and TRBJ2-1, with TRBD2 matching 10 bases. V gave up 8 bases and J gave up 0 bases; unmatched junction bases: 10. The CDR3 sequence is 17 residues long. Germline V gene sequence: CDR1 KGHSH, CDR2 LQKENI.

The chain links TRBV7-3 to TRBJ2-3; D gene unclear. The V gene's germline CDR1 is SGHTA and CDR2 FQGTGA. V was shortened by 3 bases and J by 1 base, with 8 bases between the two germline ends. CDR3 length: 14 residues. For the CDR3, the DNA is TGTGCCAGCAGCTTTGGAATAGGCACAGATACGCAGTATTTT. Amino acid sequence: CASSFGIGTDTQYF.

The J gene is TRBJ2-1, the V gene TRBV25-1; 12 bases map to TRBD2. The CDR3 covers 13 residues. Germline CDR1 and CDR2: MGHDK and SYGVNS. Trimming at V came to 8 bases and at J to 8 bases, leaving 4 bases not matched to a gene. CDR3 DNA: TGTGCCAGCGCTAGCGGGAGGGCCGATGAGCAGTTCTTC. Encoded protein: CASASGRADEQFF. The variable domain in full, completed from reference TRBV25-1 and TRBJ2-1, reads EADIYQTPRYLVIGTGKKITLECSQTMGHDKMYWYQQDPGMELHLIHYSYGVNSTEKGDLSSESTVSRIRTEHFPLTLESARPSHTSQYLCASASGRADEQFFGPGTRLTVL.

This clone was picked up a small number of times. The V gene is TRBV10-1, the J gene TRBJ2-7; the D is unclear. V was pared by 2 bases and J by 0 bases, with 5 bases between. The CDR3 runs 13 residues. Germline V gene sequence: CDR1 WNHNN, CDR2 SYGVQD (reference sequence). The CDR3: CASSERPSYEQYF. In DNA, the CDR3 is TGCGCCAGCAGTGAGCGGCCCTCCTACGAGCAGTACTTC.

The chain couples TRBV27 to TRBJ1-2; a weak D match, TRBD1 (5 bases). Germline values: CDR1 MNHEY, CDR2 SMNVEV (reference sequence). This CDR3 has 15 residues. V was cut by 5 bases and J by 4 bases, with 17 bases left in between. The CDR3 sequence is CASSPNPGTAYGYTF. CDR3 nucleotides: TGTGCCAGCAGTCCAAACCCCGGGACCGCCTATGGCTACACCTTC.

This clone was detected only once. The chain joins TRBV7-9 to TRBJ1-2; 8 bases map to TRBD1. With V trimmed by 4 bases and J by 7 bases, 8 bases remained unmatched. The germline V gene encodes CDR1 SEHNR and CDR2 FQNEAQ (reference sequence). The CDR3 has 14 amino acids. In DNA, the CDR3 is TGTGCCAGCAGCTATCGTCAGGGGGCGGGTGGCTACACCTTC. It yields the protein CASSYRQGAGGYTF. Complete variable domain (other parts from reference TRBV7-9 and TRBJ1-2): DTGVSQNPRHKITKRGQNVTFRCDPISEHNRLYWYRQTLGQGPEFLTYFQNEAQLEKSRLLSDRFSAERPKGSFSTLEIQRTEQGDSAMYLCASSYRQGAGGYTFGSGTRLTVV.

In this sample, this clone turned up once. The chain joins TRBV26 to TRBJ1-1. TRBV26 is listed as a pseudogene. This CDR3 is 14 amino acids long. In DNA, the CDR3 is TGTGCCAGCAGTTTACGGACTGTTAACACTGAAGCTTTCTTT. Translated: CASSLRTVNTEAFF.

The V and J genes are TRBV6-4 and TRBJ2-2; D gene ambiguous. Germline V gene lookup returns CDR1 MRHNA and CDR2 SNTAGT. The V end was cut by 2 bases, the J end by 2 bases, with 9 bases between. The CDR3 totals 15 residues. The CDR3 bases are TGTGCCAGCAGTGACAGTACCGAAAACACCGGGGAGCTGTTTTTT. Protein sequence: CASSDSTENTGELFF.

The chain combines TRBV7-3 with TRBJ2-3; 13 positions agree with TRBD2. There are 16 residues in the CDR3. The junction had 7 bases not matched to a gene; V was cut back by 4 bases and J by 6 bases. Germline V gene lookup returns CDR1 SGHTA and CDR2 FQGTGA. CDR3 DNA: TGTGCCAGCAGCTCACGGACTAGCGGGAGTCGGGATACGCAGTATTTT. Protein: CASSSRTSGSRDTQYF.

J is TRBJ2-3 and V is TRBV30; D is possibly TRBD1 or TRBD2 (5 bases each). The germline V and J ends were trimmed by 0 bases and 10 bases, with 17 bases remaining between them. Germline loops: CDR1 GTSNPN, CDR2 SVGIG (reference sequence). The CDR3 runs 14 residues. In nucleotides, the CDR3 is TGTGCCTGGAGTGTTACAGGCGGGCTTCATGCGCAGTATTTT. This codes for CAWSVTGGLHAQYF.

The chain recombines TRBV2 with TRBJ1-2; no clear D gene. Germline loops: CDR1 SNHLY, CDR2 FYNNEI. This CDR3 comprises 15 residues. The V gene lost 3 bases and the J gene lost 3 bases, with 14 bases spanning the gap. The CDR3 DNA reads TGTGCCAGCAGTGATCCCGCCCCGGAGGACTATGGCTACACCTTC. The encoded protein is CASSDPAPEDYGYTF.